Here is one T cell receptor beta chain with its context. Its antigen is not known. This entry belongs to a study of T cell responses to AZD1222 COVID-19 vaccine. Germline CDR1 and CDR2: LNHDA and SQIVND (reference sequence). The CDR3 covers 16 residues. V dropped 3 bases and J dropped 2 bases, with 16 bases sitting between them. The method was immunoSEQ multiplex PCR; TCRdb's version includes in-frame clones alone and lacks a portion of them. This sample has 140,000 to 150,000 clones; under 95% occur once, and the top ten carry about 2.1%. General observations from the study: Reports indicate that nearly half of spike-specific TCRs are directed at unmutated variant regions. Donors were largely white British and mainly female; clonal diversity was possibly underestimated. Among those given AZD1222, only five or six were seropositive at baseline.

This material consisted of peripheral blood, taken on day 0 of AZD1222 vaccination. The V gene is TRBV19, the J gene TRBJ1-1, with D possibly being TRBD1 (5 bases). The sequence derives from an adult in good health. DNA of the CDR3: TGTGCCAGTAGTATGGATATCGCCGACAGCAACACTGAAGCTTTCTTT. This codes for CASSMDIADSNTEAFF.